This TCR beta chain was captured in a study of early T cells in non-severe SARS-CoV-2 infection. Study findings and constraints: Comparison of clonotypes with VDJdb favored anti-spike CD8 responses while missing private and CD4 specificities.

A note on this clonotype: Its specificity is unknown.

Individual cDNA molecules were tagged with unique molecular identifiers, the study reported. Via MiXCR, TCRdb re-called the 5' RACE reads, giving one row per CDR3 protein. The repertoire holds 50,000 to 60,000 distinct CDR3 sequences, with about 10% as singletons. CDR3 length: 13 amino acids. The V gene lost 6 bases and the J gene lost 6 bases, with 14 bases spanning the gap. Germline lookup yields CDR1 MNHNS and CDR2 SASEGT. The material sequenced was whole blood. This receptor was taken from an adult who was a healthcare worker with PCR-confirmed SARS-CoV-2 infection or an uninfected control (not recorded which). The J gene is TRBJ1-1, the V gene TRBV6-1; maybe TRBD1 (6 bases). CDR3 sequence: CASRSRGFAEAFF. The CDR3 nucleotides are TGTGCCAGCAGGAGCAGGGGATTCGCTGAAGCTTTCTTT.